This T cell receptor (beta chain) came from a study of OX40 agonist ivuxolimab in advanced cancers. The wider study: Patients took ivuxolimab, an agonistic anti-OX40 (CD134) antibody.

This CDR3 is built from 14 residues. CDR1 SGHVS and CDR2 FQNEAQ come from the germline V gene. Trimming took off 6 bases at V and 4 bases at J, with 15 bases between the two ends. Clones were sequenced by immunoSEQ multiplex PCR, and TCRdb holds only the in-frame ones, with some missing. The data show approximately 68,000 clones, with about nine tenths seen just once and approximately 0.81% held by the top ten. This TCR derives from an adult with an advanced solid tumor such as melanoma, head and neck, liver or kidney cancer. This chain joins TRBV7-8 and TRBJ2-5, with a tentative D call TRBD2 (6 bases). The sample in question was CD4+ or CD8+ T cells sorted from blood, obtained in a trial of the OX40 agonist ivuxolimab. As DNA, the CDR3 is TGTGCCAGCAGGACAGTGGTGGGAGGAGAGACCCAGTACTTC. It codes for CASRTVVGGETQYF.